This entry lists 19 T cell receptor beta chains sequenced from one sample in a study of blood T cell repertoires in COVID-19. Here immunoSEQ multiplex PCR was the method, and the copy in TCRdb shows in-frame clones only, minus some. The sample contains about 130,000 clones, around 85% of which appear only once. Sequenced material: peripheral blood. The receptors stem from a woman aged 80 or over with COVID-19, enrolled during active disease.

The CDR3 region is CASMTGVSAEKLFF. CDR3 DNA: TGTGCCAGTATGACGGGTGTATCGGCTGAAAAACTGTTTTTT. The rearrangement links TRBV6-5 to TRBJ1-4; D is ambiguous. V was trimmed by 9 bases and J by 7 bases, leaving 18 bases between them. The CDR3 has 14 amino acids. Germline CDR1 and CDR2: MNHEY and SVGAGI.

This rearrangement joins TRBV27 to TRBJ2-5, with TRBD2 identical over 11 bases. The CDR3 contains 14 residues. Germline CDR1 reads MNHEY; CDR2 reads SMNVEV (reference sequence). Trimming at V came to 6 bases and at J to 4 bases, leaving 4 bases not matched to a gene. The CDR3 region is CASSPGLAGETQYF. DNA of the CDR3: TGTGCCAGCAGCCCCGGACTAGCGGGAGAGACCCAGTACTTC.

The rearrangement joins TRBV3-1 (or the pseudogene TRBV3-2) to TRBJ2-7; D unclear. V was trimmed by 4 bases and J by 0 bases, leaving 7 bases between them. CDR1 is LGHDT and CDR2 is YNNKEL in the germline V gene (reference sequence). This CDR3 is built from 13 residues. For the CDR3, the DNA is TGTGCCAGCAGCCCCCTCCTCTCCTACGAGCAGTACTTC. Its translation: CASSPLLSYEQYF.

The J gene is TRBJ2-2, the V gene TRBV4-3; 11 positions match TRBD2. Germline V gene data show CDR1 as LGHNA and CDR2 as YSLEER. The CDR3 is made up of 16 amino acids. The ends lost 2 bases at V and 8 bases at J; junction bases unmatched: 7. DNA for the CDR3: TGCGCCAGCAGCCAATTTCTAGCGGGAGGTTCAGGGGAGCTGTTTTTT. Encoded protein: CASSQFLAGGSGELFF.

CDR3 sequence (DNA): TGTGCCAGCAGCTTATTTCTCAGGGACAGCTCCTACGAGCAGTACTTC. The encoded protein is CASSLFLRDSSYEQYF. The genes are TRBV7-9 and TRBJ2-7; 7 bases align to TRBD1. The CDR3 length is 16 residues. CDR1 SEHNR and CDR2 FQNEAQ come from the germline V gene (reference sequence). The V and J ends lost 2 bases and 0 bases, in that order; junction bases with no gene match: 7.

The rearrangement uses TRBV5-1 and TRBJ1-3, with D possibly being TRBD1 (5 bases). Per the germline V gene, CDR1 is SGHRS and CDR2 is YFSETQ. The CDR3 is 16 amino acids. Trimming stripped 6 bases from V and 0 bases from J, with 16 bases between. The CDR3 DNA follows: TGCGCCAGCACCCTGGGGCCCCCCAGCTCTGGAAACACCATATATTTT. It codes for CASTLGPPSSGNTIYF.

V usage is TRBV6-2 or TRBV6-3 and J usage is TRBJ2-2; perhaps TRBD2 as D (6 bases). Germline values: CDR1 MNHEY, CDR2 SVGEGT. The CDR3 covers 16 residues. The germline V and J ends were trimmed by 10 bases and 4 bases, with 22 bases remaining between them. The CDR3 reads CATRYSGGAFTGELFF. DNA of the CDR3: TGTGCCACCCGATACTCCGGGGGAGCGTTCACCGGGGAGCTGTTTTTT.

The rearrangement links TRBV6-6 to TRBJ1-3; a possible D gene is TRBD1 (6 bases). Germline-derived CDR1 and CDR2 are MNHNY and SVGAGI (reference sequence). V was shortened by 5 bases and J by 3 bases, with 17 bases between the two germline ends. This CDR3 is 16 amino acids long. As DNA, the CDR3 is TGTGCCAGCAGTATTGGACAGCTCTCTTTTGGAAACACCATATATTTT. As protein: CASSIGQLSFGNTIYF.

V usage is TRBV6-5 and J usage is TRBJ2-1; 11 nucleotides match TRBD1. There are 15 residues in the CDR3. Per the germline V gene, CDR1 is MNHEY and CDR2 is SVGAGI. Germline trimming cut 6 bases from V and 2 bases from J; bases unmatched to any gene: 3. The DNA for the CDR3 is TGTGCCAGCAGGCTGGGACAGGGGGCCTACAATGAGCAGTTCTTC. Residues: CASRLGQGAYNEQFF.

The chain couples TRBV7-3 to TRBJ2-1; no clear D. The ends were cut back, 3 bases at V and 10 bases at J, with 16 bases in the middle. This CDR3 is built from 14 residues. Germline-derived CDR1 and CDR2 are SGHTA and FQGTGA. The DNA for the CDR3 is TGTGCCAGCAGCTTGGGCCCCAATTTAGGCGAGCAGTTCTTC. Residues: CASSLGPNLGEQFF. Variable domain in full (rest from reference TRBV7-3 and TRBJ2-1): GAGVSQTPSNKVTEKGKYVELRCDPISGHTALYWYRQSLGQGPEFLIYFQGTGAADDSGLPNDRFFAVRPEGSVSTLKIQRTERGDSAVYLCASSLGPNLGEQFFGPGTRLTVL.

This CDR3 reads CASSHTGQGERGQYF. CDR3 DNA: TGTGCCAGCAGCCACACAGGACAGGGGGAGAGAGGACAGTACTTC. This chain joins TRBV4-2 and TRBJ2-4; 10 positions match TRBD1. The CDR3 is made up of 15 amino acids. The V gene's germline CDR1 is LGHNA and CDR2 YNFKEQ. The V gene end was trimmed by 3 bases and the J gene end by 13 bases; junction bases not matched to a gene: 12.

The CDR3 coding sequence is TGCGCCAGCAGCCAAGCCGTCCGACAGGGCACCTACGAGCAGTACTTC. Its translation: CASSQAVRQGTYEQYF. J is TRBJ2-7 and V is TRBV4-1, with 7 positions matching TRBD1. From germline, CDR1 is MGHRA and CDR2 YSYEKL. With 1 base clipped from V and 2 bases from J, the junction kept 8 bases outside the gene matches. The CDR3 is 16 residues long.

The chain has TRBV9 and TRBJ2-6; D is ambiguous. The germline V and J ends were trimmed by 3 bases and 4 bases, with 5 bases remaining between them. The CDR3 sequence is 13 residues long. CDR1 is SGDLS and CDR2 is YYNGEE in the germline V gene. CDR3 in amino acids: CASSETGANVLTF. The CDR3, as DNA: TGTGCCAGCAGCGAGACAGGGGCCAACGTCCTGACTTTC.

The V and J genes are TRBV10-3 and TRBJ2-2, with 9 bases that match TRBD1. CDR1 is ENHRY and CDR2 is SYGVKD in the germline V gene. With 7 bases clipped from V and 1 base from J, the junction kept 4 bases outside the gene matches. The CDR3 has 15 amino acids. The CDR3 sequence is CAITKGQGNTGELFF. CDR3 coding DNA: TGTGCCATCACCAAGGGACAGGGGAACACCGGGGAGCTGTTTTTT.

The CDR3 protein is CATSDAYRQETQYF. CDR3 coding DNA: TGTGCCACCAGTGATGCCTACAGGCAAGAGACCCAGTACTTC. This chain connects TRBV24-1 to TRBJ2-5, with D tentatively TRBD1 (5 bases). The germline V and J ends were trimmed by 3 bases and 2 bases, with 9 bases remaining between them. From germline, CDR1 is KGHDR and CDR2 SFDVKD. This CDR3 spans 14 amino acids.

V is TRBV4-2 and J is TRBJ1-3; D is unresolved. This CDR3 is 16 amino acids long. In germline, CDR1 is LGHNA, CDR2 YNFKEQ. With 1 base removed from V and 1 base from J, the gap between germline ends came to 11 bases. The CDR3 region is CASSQAAVRSGNTIYF. The CDR3 nucleotides read TGTGCCAGCAGCCAAGCAGCGGTTAGGTCTGGAAACACCATATATTTT.

The chain uses TRBV12-3 or TRBV12-4 and TRBJ1-1, with a tentative D call TRBD1 (5 bases). CDR3 length: 12 amino acids. The V gene lost 5 bases and the J gene lost 4 bases, with 8 bases spanning the gap. CDR3 in amino acids: CASSVRGTEAFF. CDR3 in DNA: TGTGCCAGCAGTGTAAGGGGCACTGAAGCTTTCTTT.

V usage is TRBV7-3 and J usage is TRBJ2-1; 9 positions match TRBD1. The V and J ends lost 4 bases and 6 bases, in that order; junction bases with no gene match: 7. The CDR3 is 15 amino acids. Germline-derived CDR1 and CDR2 are SGHTA and FQGTGA. Written as DNA, the CDR3 is TGTGCCAGCAGCTCACAGGGGGCGGTAGGCAATGAGCAGTTCTTC. Its translation: CASSSQGAVGNEQFF.

The V call is TRBV15, the J call TRBJ1-6, with unresolved D. Looked up from germline, CDR1 is LNHNV and CDR2 is YYDKDF (reference sequence). CDR3 length: 14 residues. V was cut by 0 bases and J by 3 bases, with 3 bases left in between. The CDR3 bases are TGTGCCACCAGCAGAGACAGCTATAATTCACCCCTCCACTTT. This codes for CATSRDSYNSPLHF.